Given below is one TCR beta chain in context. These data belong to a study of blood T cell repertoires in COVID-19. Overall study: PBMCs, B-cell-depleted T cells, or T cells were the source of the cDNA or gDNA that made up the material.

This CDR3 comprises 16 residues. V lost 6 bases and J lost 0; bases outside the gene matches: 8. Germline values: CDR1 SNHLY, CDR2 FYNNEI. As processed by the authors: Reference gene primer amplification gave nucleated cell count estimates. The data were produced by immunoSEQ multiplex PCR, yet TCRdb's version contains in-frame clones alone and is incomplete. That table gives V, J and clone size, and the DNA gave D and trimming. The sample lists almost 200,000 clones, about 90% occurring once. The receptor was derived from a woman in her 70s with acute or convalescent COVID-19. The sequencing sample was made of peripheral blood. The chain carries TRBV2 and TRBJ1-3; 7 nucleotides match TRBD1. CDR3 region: CASSLQGPTSGNTIYF. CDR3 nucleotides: TGTGCCAGCAGCCTACAGGGGCCCACCTCTGGAAACACCATATATTTT.